Each of the 3 T cell receptor beta chains below was sequenced from the same sample in a study of control samples from healthy donors and cancer patients. The protocol was immunoSEQ multiplex PCR, while the TCRdb copy is restricted to in-frame clones and leaves out a portion. The sample includes about 130,000 clones, roughly 90% of them seen just once. The specimen was blood. The origin of the receptors is a woman in her forties or fifties in good health.

In this sample, this clone turned up a few times. The chain carries TRBV5-5 and TRBJ1-5; D is unclear. Germline V CDR1 and CDR2: SGHKS, YYEKEE (reference sequence). V gave up 2 bases and J gave up 5 bases, with 11 bases separating them. The CDR3 has 14 amino acids. CDR3 DNA: TGTGCCAGCAGCTTACTCATAATCTATCAGCCCCAGCATTTT. Residues: CASSLLIIYQPQHF.

V usage is TRBV6-5 and J usage is TRBJ2-2; 7 bases fit TRBD2. Germline-derived CDR1 and CDR2 are MNHEY and SVGAGI. CDR3 size: 16 residues. Trimming took 1 base from V and 1 from J; bases not matched to a gene: 3. The CDR3 loop reads CASSYFGGGNTGELFF. CDR3 DNA sequence: TGTGCCAGCAGTTACTTCGGCGGGGGGAACACCGGGGAGCTGTTTTTT.

The rearrangement links TRBV28 to TRBJ1-1; D unresolved. Germline values: CDR1 MDHEN, CDR2 SYDVKM. V was clipped by 3 bases and J by 5 bases, with 10 bases between them. This CDR3 contains 13 residues. The CDR3 region is CASSLGSGTEAFF. CDR3 in DNA: TGTGCCAGCAGTTTGGGTTCGGGGACTGAAGCTTTCTTT.